The 18 T cell receptor beta chains in this list originate from one sample, sequenced in a study of tumor and adjacent non-tumor tissue in lung cancer. The template was RNA from unsorted bulk tissue. The library came from three nested PCR rounds adapted from ARM-PCR protocols. MiXCR, run by TCRdb on the multiplex PCR reads, gives a single entry per CDR3 protein. The profile shows 100,000 to 150,000 distinct CDR3 sequences, 60% to 70% of them singletons. Sequencing used lung tumor tissue. These receptors came from a man aged 30 to 45 with non-small cell lung cancer.

The gene calls are TRBV11-1 and TRBJ2-1, with D tentatively TRBD2 (5 bases). Trimming pared 5 bases from V and 7 bases from J, leaving 21 bases between. CDR1 and CDR2 from the germline V gene are SGHAT and FQDESV (reference sequence). The CDR3 consists of 16 residues. For the CDR3, the DNA is TGTGCCAGCAGCCCCCCTAGTCGGTGCCGGGGTAATGAGCAGTTCTTC. It encodes CASSPPSRCRGNEQFF.

About this clonotype: A read error may be the cause here, since a much bigger clone is one base away. This chain links TRBV6-2 or TRBV6-3 with TRBJ2-3; unclear D gene. The CDR3 is made up of 12 amino acids. Germline loops: CDR1 MNHEY, CDR2 SVGEGT. The chain's CDR3 is CASSHGADKQYF. For the CDR3, the DNA is TGTGCCAGCAGCCATGGCGCAGATAAGCAGTATTTT.

This clonotype was observed a single time. Its ends do not fully match the called genes, so a read error is possible. The chain links TRBV12-3 or TRBV12-4 to TRBJ1-5; D gene ambiguous. This CDR3 has 14 amino acids. CDR3 in amino acids: CASSLRETNQPQHF. Written as DNA, the CDR3 is TGTGCCAGCAGTTTGCGGGAGACCAATCAGCCCCAACATTTT.

A remark on this clonotype: A read error may account for a junction end that differs from germline. The chain links TRBV11-2 to TRBJ1-2, with 10 bases fitting TRBD1. The CDR3 sequence is 16 residues long. Germline V gene sequence: CDR1 SGHAT, CDR2 FQNNGV. CDR3 region: CASRLGVTGGLYRYTF. The CDR3 DNA sequence: TGTGCCAGCAGATTGGGTGTGACAGGGGGCCTCTATCGCTACACCTTC.

About this clonotype: An end of the junction differs from the germline gene, which may be a read error. The rearrangement uses TRBV12-3 or TRBV12-4 and TRBJ2-5; a weak D match, TRBD1 (5 bases). The CDR3 sequence is 14 residues long. The CDR3: CASSLRAGQETHYF. The CDR3 DNA is TGTGCCAGCAGTTTAAGGGCAGGACAAGAGACCCATTACTTC.

In this sample, this clonotype turned up once. The V call is TRBV20-1, the J call TRBJ2-1, with 7 bases that match TRBD2. From germline, CDR1 is DFQATT and CDR2 SNEGSKA (reference sequence). The length of the CDR3 is 14 residues. In nucleotides, the CDR3 is TGCACTGCAAGAACGGCTAGCGGCTACAATGAGCAGTTCTTC. Its protein product is CTARTASGYNEQFF.

In regard to this clonotype: At one end the junction does not follow the germline gene, possibly because of a read error. This chain connects TRBV29-1 to TRBJ2-7; D tentatively fits TRBD1 or TRBD2 (5 bases each). The CDR3 contains 13 residues. Germline V gene lookup returns CDR1 SQVTM and CDR2 ANQGSEA. The CDR3 reads CSIRGPFSYEQYF. In nucleotides, the CDR3 is TGCAGCATACGGGGCCCCTTTAGCTACGAACAGTACTTC.

Notes on this clonotype: A much larger clone differs from this one at a single base, so this may be a read error. This chain connects TRBV20-1 to TRBJ2-3; the match to TRBD2 covers 9 bases. This CDR3 has 15 residues. V lost 3 bases, J lost 4 bases, and 8 bases stayed unmatched. Germline CDR1 is DFQATT and CDR2 is SNEGSKA (reference sequence). CDR3 nucleotide sequence: TGCAGTGCTAGTGGACTAGCGAGAGAGTCAGATACGCAGTATTTT. Encoded protein: CSASGLARESDTQYF.

The V gene is TRBV11-1, the J gene TRBJ2-7; 10 bases agree with TRBD1. The CDR3 is 14 residues long. Germline CDR1 SGHAT, CDR2 FQDESV (reference sequence). With 6 bases clipped from V and 2 bases from J, the junction kept 4 bases outside the gene matches. CDR3 loop: CASRGDRGTYEQYF. CDR3 sequence (DNA): TGTGCCAGCAGAGGGGACAGGGGTACCTACGAGCAGTACTTC.

This clonotype has only a few counts. A much larger clone is a single base away; this may be a read error. The genes are TRBV20-1 and TRBJ2-7; TRBD2 matches at 15 bases. The CDR3 is 15 amino acids. Trimming at V came to 7 bases and at J to 5 bases, leaving 9 bases not matched to a gene. Germline V gene data show CDR1 as DFQATT and CDR2 as SNEGSKA (reference sequence). CDR3 DNA: TGCAGTGTGCGTCCCGGGACTAGCGGGAGGAACGAGCAGTACTTC. Translation: CSVRPGTSGRNEQYF.

For this clonotype: Given the absence of the conserved phenylalanine or tryptophan at the CDR3 end, a read error is likely. No DNA is shown, since the ends of the CDR3 on it are uncertain; the CDR3 is the one TCRdb lists. This chain joins TRBV5-6 and TRBJ1-2. The CDR3 has 11 residues if both end residues are counted. In germline, CDR1 is SGHDT, CDR2 YYEEEE. This CDR3 is CASSLAGRYPV.

Concerning this clonotype itself: A single base separates this from a much larger clone, so it may be a read error. V usage is TRBV6-5 and J usage is TRBJ2-1, with a weak D call TRBD1 (6 bases). This CDR3 has 13 residues. V lost 7 bases, J lost 7 bases, and 14 bases lay in between. CDR1 is MNHEY, CDR2 SVGAGI, per germline. DNA for the CDR3: TGTGCCAGCACTGAACAGGGAAGGAATGAGCAGTTCTTC. It specifies CASTEQGRNEQFF.

About this clonotype: Lacking the conserved final phenylalanine or tryptophan, this CDR3 likely reflects a read error. No DNA is shown, since the ends of the CDR3 on it are uncertain; the CDR3 is the one TCRdb lists. The chain is built from TRBV20-1 and TRBJ2-5; the D segment call TRBD2 is taken from the table without a DNA check. The germline V gene encodes CDR1 DFQATT and CDR2 SNEGSKA (reference sequence). The CDR3 numbers 15 amino acids, ends counted. This CDR3 reads CSARLLAGGAETQHL.

For this clonotype: This CDR3 fails to terminate in the conserved phenylalanine or tryptophan, so it likely reflects a read error. The chain links TRBV6-5 to TRBJ1-6; 8 nucleotides match TRBD1. V lost 6 bases, J lost 4 bases, and 5 bases stayed unmatched. The CDR3 is made up of 15 amino acids. Germline CDR1 is MNHEY and CDR2 is SVGAGI. The CDR3 DNA is TGTGCCAGCAGACAGGACAGGGTTTATAATTCACCCCTCCACTTA. It is translated as CASRQDRVYNSPLHL.

Comments on this clonotype: Given a much more abundant clone one base away, this may be a read error. The CDR3 bases are TGCGTCAGCAGCCAAGGTTCCTGGACGGGGAATGAGCAGTTCTTC. It encodes CVSSQGSWTGNEQFF. The rearrangement links TRBV4-1 to TRBJ2-1; a possible D gene is TRBD2 (5 bases). Germline values: CDR1 MGHRA, CDR2 YSYEKL. The CDR3 is made up of 15 amino acids.

The V gene is TRBV4-1, the J gene TRBJ2-3; D is unclear. Germline CDR1 reads MGHRA; CDR2 reads YSYEKL. CDR3 length equals 17 residues. The ends were cut back, 4 bases at V and 4 bases at J, with 21 bases in the middle. The DNA for the CDR3 is TGCGCCAGCAGCCGAGAAACCAAGTTGAGTATGGCAGATACGCAGTATTTT. Amino acid sequence: CASSRETKLSMADTQYF.

This clonotype was picked up many times. The CDR3 coding sequence is TGTGCCAGCAGCCCCCGGCTAGCGGGAGGGCCCGGGGAGCTGTTTTTT. Encoded protein: CASSPRLAGGPGELFF. The genes are TRBV11-2 and TRBJ2-2, with 12 nucleotides matching TRBD2. Germline CDR1 is SGHAT and CDR2 is FQNNGV. V shed 5 bases and J 6 bases; nucleotides not matched to a gene: 7. CDR3 length: 16 amino acids.

Worth noting for this clonotype: A clone one base away is much larger, so this may be a read error. J is TRBJ2-5 and V is TRBV20-1, with D perhaps TRBD1 (6 bases). Germline lookup yields CDR1 DFQATT and CDR2 SNEGSKA (reference sequence). This CDR3 contains 14 residues. In nucleotides, the CDR3 is TGCAGTACTAGTTTCCTGGGGGCGGGAGAGACCCAGTACTTC. It translates to CSTSFLGAGETQYF.